This TCR beta chain was documented in a study of early T cells in non-severe SARS-CoV-2 infection. At the level of the study: Sequenced bulk RNA came from whole blood that was unsorted, and chains were unpaired.

Germline assignment: CDR1 SGHAT and CDR2 FQNNGV. Losses at the gene ends were 5 bases for V and 8 bases for J; bases not matched to a gene: 17. CDR3 length: 17 residues. TCRdb reprocessed the 5' RACE reads via MiXCR and lists one record per CDR3 protein. The sample has tens of thousands of distinct CDR3 sequences, about 8% seen once. This sequence originates from an adult who was a healthcare worker with PCR-confirmed SARS-CoV-2 infection or an uninfected control (not recorded which). The chain is built from TRBV11-2 and TRBJ2-1; 8 bases fit TRBD1. The sequencing used whole blood, collected at baseline. As DNA, the CDR3 is TGTGCCAGCAGCACCCGACAGGTTGCCAGGGGGCTGGATGAGCAGTTCTTC. It translates to CASSTRQVARGLDEQFF.